These 25 T cell receptor beta chains came from one sample sequenced in a study of CD8 T cells in ankylosing spondylitis. TCRdb independently ran MiXCR on the 5' RACE reads; one entry per CDR3 protein. Of 250,000 to 350,000 distinct CDR3 sequences in the sample, 20% were seen once. Sequencing input: blood, either unsorted or a sorted T cell fraction (not recorded which). The origin of the receptors is a male donor with ankylosing spondylitis or in good health (not recorded which).

The CDR3 bases are TGCGCCAGCCAAGAGCGGGGGTATGCAGATACGCAGTATTTT. Translation gives CASQERGYADTQYF. This chain connects TRBV5-1 to TRBJ2-3; TRBD2 aligns across 8 bases. With V trimmed by 7 bases and J by 4 bases, 8 bases remained unmatched. CDR3 length equals 14 residues. CDR1 is SGHRS, CDR2 YFSETQ, per germline. The full variable domain, with the rest looked up from reference TRBV5-1 and TRBJ2-3, is KAGVTQTPRYLIKTRGQQVTLSCSPISGHRSVSWYQQTPGQGLQFLFEYFSETQRNKGNFPGRFSGRQFSNSRSEMNVSTLELGDSALYLCASQERGYADTQYFGPGTRLTVL.

A remark on this clonotype: A single base separates this from a much larger clone, so it may be a read error. This chain connects TRBV20-1 to TRBJ1-4; tentatively, D is TRBD1 (5 bases). The CDR3 extends over 13 amino acids. Per the germline V gene, CDR1 is DFQATT and CDR2 is SNEGSKA (reference sequence). CDR3 residues: CSARGGFNEELFF. CDR3 nucleotides: TGCAGTGCCCGGGGGGGGTTTAATGAAGAACTGTTTTTT.

This clonotype was recorded at least ten times. The chain is built from TRBV28 and TRBJ1-1; D is ambiguous. Trimming pared 4 bases from V and 5 bases from J, leaving 8 bases between. Germline lookup yields CDR1 MDHEN and CDR2 SYDVKM. The CDR3 is made up of 12 amino acids. For the CDR3, the DNA is TGTGCCAGCAGTTCCCCTACGACTGAAGCTTTCTTT. This codes for CASSSPTTEAFF.

This clonotype was picked up a small number of times. The genes are TRBV6-2 or TRBV6-3 and TRBJ2-5; TRBD2 might be the D (6 bases). The CDR3 runs 17 residues. Germline CDR1 and CDR2: MNHEY and SVGEGT. With 8 bases removed from V and 2 bases from J, the gap between germline ends came to 24 bases. The CDR3 loop reads CASQSGVKIYHQETQYF. As DNA, the CDR3 is TGTGCCAGCCAATCGGGAGTAAAGATTTACCATCAAGAGACCCAGTACTTC.

This clonotype was counted many times. The gene calls are TRBV6-5 and TRBJ2-1, with TRBD2 as a possible D gene (5 bases). The germline gives CDR1 MNHEY, CDR2 SVGAGI. V shed 2 bases and J shed 2 bases, with 10 bases lying between them. The CDR3 consists of 15 residues. Written as DNA, the CDR3 is TGTGCCAGCAGTTACGGAGGAGTGGCCTACAATGAGCAGTTCTTC. Residues: CASSYGGVAYNEQFF.

This clonotype was seen a few times. This rearrangement joins TRBV11-2 to TRBJ2-2; weak D call: TRBD2 (5 bases). Germline V gene sequence: CDR1 SGHAT, CDR2 FQNNGV. CDR3 length equals 15 residues. V shed 6 bases and J shed 2 bases, with 13 bases lying between them. The CDR3 is CASSPRGINTGELFF. CDR3 sequence (DNA): TGTGCCAGCAGTCCCCGGGGTATAAACACCGGGGAGCTGTTTTTT. Drawing the rest from reference TRBV11-2 and TRBJ2-2, the complete variable domain is EAGVAQSPRYKIIEKRQSVAFWCNPISGHATLYWYQQILGQGPKLLIQFQNNGVVDDSQLPKDRFSAERLKGVDSTLKIQPAKLEDSAVYLCASSPRGINTGELFFGEGSRLTVL.

This clonotype appeared a few times. This rearrangement joins TRBV7-3 to TRBJ2-3; TRBD2 aligns across 10 bases. This CDR3 contains 15 residues. With V trimmed by 5 bases and J by 5 bases, 7 bases remained unmatched. Germline V gives CDR1 SGHTA, CDR2 FQGTGA. As DNA, the CDR3 is TGTGCCAGCAGCCCCCGAGCGGGAGGGTTAGATACGCAGTATTTT. Protein sequence: CASSPRAGGLDTQYF.

This clonotype was seen a few times. This CDR3 reads CASSFNGRGNTQYF. DNA of the CDR3: TGTGCCAGCAGTTTTAACGGGAGGGGTAATACGCAGTATTTT. The rearrangement links TRBV28 to TRBJ2-3; 8 positions match TRBD2. The V gene end was trimmed by 3 bases and the J gene end by 7 bases; junction bases not matched to a gene: 6. There are 14 residues in the CDR3. The germline CDR1 and CDR2 sequences are MDHEN and SYDVKM.

This sequence joins TRBV6-1 and TRBJ2-4; D is perhaps TRBD2 (6 bases). Trimming pared 6 bases from V and 4 bases from J, leaving 13 bases between. Germline loops: CDR1 MNHNS, CDR2 SASEGT. The CDR3 runs to 14 residues. CDR3 sequence: CASRSRDWKNIQYF. For the CDR3, the DNA is TGTGCCAGCAGATCCCGGGACTGGAAAAACATTCAGTACTTC.

This clonotype showed up just once. V and J are TRBV20-1 and TRBJ2-2; 10 bases are shared with TRBD2. This CDR3 is 16 amino acids long. Trimming removed 0 bases from V and 0 bases from J; junction bases left unmatched: 1. Germline CDR1 reads DFQATT; CDR2 reads SNEGSKA (reference sequence). CDR3 sequence reads: CSARDLAGANTGELFF. The CDR3 nucleotides read TGCAGTGCTAGAGACCTAGCGGGGGCGAACACCGGGGAGCTGTTTTTT.

The CDR3 DNA follows: TGTGCCAGCAGCGGGGCTAGCGGGAGTATGGTCACCGGGGAGCTGTTTTTT. It yields the protein CASSGASGSMVTGELFF. The chain combines TRBV9 with TRBJ2-2, with 10 bases aligning to TRBD2. This CDR3 has 17 amino acids. With 3 bases clipped from V and 4 bases from J, the junction kept 9 bases outside the gene matches. Germline CDR1 SGDLS, CDR2 YYNGEE.

This clonotype was seen more than once but under ten times. The rearrangement joins TRBV20-1 to TRBJ1-6; weak D call: TRBD1 (5 bases). In germline, CDR1 is DFQATT, CDR2 SNEGSKA (reference sequence). Between the trimmed V and J ends, which lost 3 bases and 9 bases, there was a span of 15 bases. The CDR3 is 14 residues long. CDR3 in DNA: TGCAGTGCTAGGGGGGGTACCAGCGGTTCACCCCTCCACTTT. It yields the protein CSARGGTSGSPLHF.

This chain uses TRBV12-3 or TRBV12-4 with TRBJ1-5, with D hard to call. V was clipped by 1 base and J by 3 bases, with 13 bases between them. This CDR3 is 16 amino acids long. The CDR3: CASSLEVAVPNQPQHF. In nucleotides, the CDR3 is TGTGCCAGCAGTTTAGAAGTGGCAGTCCCCAATCAGCCCCAGCATTTT.

Only a few counts were recorded for this clonotype. The chain has TRBV5-1 and TRBJ1-1; weak D call: TRBD1 (5 bases). Germline CDR1 reads SGHRS; CDR2 reads YFSETQ. This CDR3 region has 16 residues. The ends were cut back, 5 bases at V and 2 bases at J, with 19 bases in the middle. CDR3 residues: CASRNGEGIGNTEAFF. The CDR3 nucleotides are TGCGCCAGCAGAAACGGGGAGGGGATCGGTAACACTGAAGCTTTCTTT.

This chain connects TRBV20-1 to TRBJ2-5, with unresolved D. The CDR3 is 11 amino acids. Germline CDR1 DFQATT, CDR2 SNEGSKA (reference sequence). Trimming pared 6 bases from V and 4 bases from J, leaving 9 bases between. DNA for the CDR3: TGCAGTGCACCTTTAGGAGAGACCCAGTACTTC. This translates into CSAPLGETQYF.

The chain recombines TRBV7-8 with TRBJ1-3, with D perhaps TRBD1 (6 bases). The CDR3 is 15 amino acids. Trimming pared 8 bases from V and 3 bases from J, leaving 17 bases between. CDR1 and CDR2 (germline): SGHVS, FQNEAQ. The CDR3 DNA reads TGTGCCAGCGGCTGGGGGGGGGCAAGTGGAAACACCATATATTTT. Translation gives CASGWGGASGNTIYF.

The chain links TRBV5-1 to TRBJ2-3; weak D call: TRBD1 (5 bases). The V end was cut by 1 base, the J end by 3 bases, with 9 bases between. Germline CDR1 reads SGHRS; CDR2 reads YFSETQ. The CDR3 runs 14 residues. The CDR3 here is CASSLQGRTDTQYF. The CDR3 coding sequence is TGCGCCAGCAGCTTGCAGGGTAGGACAGATACGCAGTATTTT.

This clonotype was detected ten times or more. The V and J genes are TRBV9 and TRBJ2-1; 10 nucleotides agree with TRBD2. This CDR3 comprises 17 residues. J lost 3 bases, V lost 4 bases, and 10 bases had no gene match. Germline V gives CDR1 SGDLS, CDR2 YYNGEE. This chain's CDR3 is CASSPTALAGVYNEQFF. The CDR3 bases are TGTGCCAGCAGCCCCACCGCTCTAGCGGGGGTCTACAATGAGCAGTTCTTC.

CDR3 bases: TGTGCCAGCAGCTTAGCGCTGGGACAGTCCATATATTTT. Translation: CASSLALGQSIYF. The V gene is TRBV7-2, the J gene TRBJ1-3; TRBD1 agrees at 7 bases. V lost 0 bases and J lost 11; bases outside the gene matches: 4. The CDR3 spans 13 residues. The germline V gene has CDR1 SGHTA and CDR2 FQGNSA.

This clonotype was recorded many times. The chain combines TRBV12-3 or TRBV12-4 with TRBJ2-7, with D possibly called TRBD1 or TRBD2 (6 bases each). V gave up 4 bases and J gave up 6 bases, with 10 bases separating them. The CDR3 runs to 12 residues. CDR3: CASSSEGGEQYV. CDR3 sequence (DNA): TGTGCCAGCAGTTCAGAGGGGGGCGAGCAGTACGTC.

This clonotype was seen at least ten times. The chain joins TRBV12-3 or TRBV12-4 to TRBJ1-5; TRBD1 agrees at 7 bases. The CDR3 is 15 residues long. V lost 1 base, J lost 3 bases, and 3 bases stayed unmatched. In nucleotides, the CDR3 is TGTGCCAGCAGTTTAGGGGACAGTCCCAATCAGCCCCAGCATTTT. It specifies CASSLGDSPNQPQHF.

At least ten counts were recorded for this clonotype. This sequence joins TRBV29-1 and TRBJ2-3, with TRBD1 identical over 7 bases. The germline gives CDR1 SQVTM, CDR2 ANQGSEA. The CDR3 consists of 13 residues. The J segment lost 0 bases and the V segment lost 6 bases, leaving 3 bases of the junction unmatched. CDR3 bases: TGCAGCGTCGACAGGGTTAGCACAGATACGCAGTATTTT. It yields the protein CSVDRVSTDTQYF.

The genes are TRBV27 and TRBJ1-1; D gene unclear. The CDR3 length is 11 residues. V was trimmed by 3 bases and J by 6 bases, leaving 5 bases between them. Germline V gives CDR1 MNHEY, CDR2 SMNVEV (reference sequence). CDR3 DNA sequence: TGTGCCAGCAGTTTTCGATCTGAAGCTTTCTTT. Protein: CASSFRSEAFF.

The chain links TRBV10-3 to TRBJ2-6; D call uncertain. The CDR3 extends over 17 amino acids. Looked up from germline, CDR1 is ENHRY and CDR2 is SYGVKD. V was cut by 4 bases and J by 0 bases, with 13 bases left in between. The CDR3 sequence is CAISGLDTDSGANVLTF. Written as DNA, the CDR3 is TGTGCCATCAGTGGGCTCGACACAGACTCTGGGGCCAACGTCCTGACTTTC.

This clonotype was counted between two and nine times. The chain uses TRBV6-1 and TRBJ1-1, with D perhaps matching TRBD1 (5 bases). CDR3 length equals 14 residues. Trimming shortened V by 1 base and J by 2 bases, and 8 bases separated the two germline ends. The germline V gene has CDR1 MNHNS and CDR2 SASEGT. The CDR3 bases are TGTGCCAGCAGTGAAGGGACAACTAACACTGAAGCTTTCTTT. This encodes CASSEGTTNTEAFF.